The 10 T cell receptor beta chains below were found in one sample sequenced in a study of shared clonotypes between healthy human individuals. Assay used: immunoSEQ multiplex PCR; TCRdb lists only in-frame clones, some missing. The sample yields some 1.5 million clones, roughly 96% seen once. The sequencing input was naive CD4+ T cells sorted from blood. Subset in this sample: CD45RA+ positively selected. The receptors here all came from a man under 40 in good health.

The CDR3 reads CASSPLGAGTGGFEQYF. DNA of the CDR3: TGTGCCAGCTCACCTTTGGGGGCGGGGACAGGAGGTTTCGAGCAGTACTTC. The chain employs TRBV18 and TRBJ2-7, with TRBD1 matching 8 bases. There are 17 residues in the CDR3. With 3 bases clipped from V and 6 bases from J, the junction kept 16 bases outside the gene matches. Germline-derived CDR1 and CDR2 are KGHSH and LQKENI.

The chain joins TRBV7-9 to TRBJ2-7; TRBD2 matches 14 bases. CDR1 is SEHNR and CDR2 is FQNEAQ in the germline V gene (reference sequence). The CDR3 runs to 18 residues. Germline trimming cut 5 bases from V and 7 bases from J; bases unmatched to any gene: 16. The CDR3 nucleotides read TGTGCCAGCAGCCCGTCCGGGACTAGCGGGAGTTTTCGTTGGGAGCAGTACTTC. Encoded protein: CASSPSGTSGSFRWEQYF. Variable domain in full (rest from reference TRBV7-9 and TRBJ2-7): DTGVSQNPRHKITKRGQNVTFRCDPISEHNRLYWYRQTLGQGPEFLTYFQNEAQLEKSRLLSDRFSAERPKGSFSTLEIQRTEQGDSAMYLCASSPSGTSGSFRWEQYFGPGTRLTVT.

This clone was picked up one time. V is TRBV2 and J is TRBJ2-7; weak D call: TRBD2 (6 bases). CDR1 is SNHLY and CDR2 is FYNNEI in the germline V gene. V was pared by 10 bases and J by 2 bases, with 12 bases between. The CDR3 is 12 residues long. The CDR3 bases are TGTGCCACCGGGACTTCCCCCTACGAGCAGTACTTC. Translated, it gives CATGTSPYEQYF.

J is TRBJ2-5 and V is TRBV5-4; D unresolved. This CDR3 has 14 residues. V shed 0 bases and J shed 5 bases, with 11 bases lying between them. Germline values: CDR1 SGHNT, CDR2 YYREEE (reference sequence). CDR3 sequence (DNA): TGTGCCAGCAGCTTGGCCACCCGCGAGGAGACCCAGTACTTC. Translation: CASSLATREETQYF.

The chain links TRBV25-1 to TRBJ2-7, with a tentative D call TRBD2 (7 bases). Germline V lookup: CDR1 MGHDK, CDR2 SYGVNS. This CDR3 has 13 amino acids. V shed 3 bases and J shed 6 bases, with 12 bases lying between them. Here the CDR3 DNA reads TGTGCCAGCAGTGATTTGAGGGGGGGCGAGCAGTACTTC. It codes for CASSDLRGGEQYF.

The CDR3 spells CASSLRGLAGSSYEQYF. The DNA of the CDR3 is TGTGCCAGCAGCTTAAGGGGGCTAGCGGGGAGCTCCTACGAGCAGTACTTC. The genes are TRBV11-2 and TRBJ2-7, with 9 bases lining up with TRBD2. CDR1 is SGHAT and CDR2 is FQNNGV in the germline V gene. Trimming took 2 bases from V and 0 from J; bases not matched to a gene: 8. The CDR3 length is 17 residues.

As to this clone: This specimen includes other DNA sequences encoding the same CDR3. The genes are TRBV10-3 and TRBJ2-3, with 10 bases fitting TRBD2. J gave up 0 bases and V 6 bases, and 3 bases lay outside the gene matches. Germline assignment: CDR1 ENHRY and CDR2 SYGVKD. The CDR3 spans 15 residues. Here the CDR3 DNA reads TGTGCCATCAGCCGGACTAGCGGCAGCACAGATACGCAGTATTTT. It encodes CAISRTSGSTDTQYF.

DNA for the CDR3: TGCGCCAGCGGACTAGCGGGGGTCGTCGGGGAGCTGTTTTTT. Translating gives CASGLAGVVGELFF. The rearrangement uses TRBV5-1 and TRBJ2-2, with 13 nucleotides matching TRBD2. The CDR3 length is 14 residues. The V gene end was trimmed by 7 bases and the J gene end by 7 bases; junction bases not matched to a gene: 4. The germline gives CDR1 SGHRS, CDR2 YFSETQ.

The rearrangement uses TRBV4-3 and TRBJ2-5; possible D gene TRBD1, 6 bases. The germline V gene encodes CDR1 LGHNA and CDR2 YSLEER. The CDR3 extends over 16 amino acids. Trimming shortened V by 0 bases and J by 1 base, and 12 bases separated the two germline ends. The CDR3 DNA reads as TGCGCCAGCAGCCAAGACTGGGCAGGGGTCCAAGAGACCCAGTACTTC. Translation gives CASSQDWAGVQETQYF.

The chain joins TRBV28 to TRBJ2-7, with 7 bases aligning to TRBD1. Germline CDR1 and CDR2: MDHEN and SYDVKM. With 4 bases clipped from V and 2 bases from J, the junction kept 5 bases outside the gene matches. This CDR3 comprises 14 residues. The DNA of the CDR3 is TGTGCCAGCAGTTCCTCGGACAGGACCTACGAGCAGTACTTC. Its translation: CASSSSDRTYEQYF.